The 30 T cell receptor beta chains given below trace back to one sample, sequenced in a study of human T cells and chemical hapten exposure (dated by TCRdb to the early 2020s). The library was produced with RACE. Sequencing took place on a NextSeq 500. Starting from the raw public reads, TCRdb applied fastp trimming at Q25, assembled clones with MiXCR and retained in-frame beta chains. Every distinct CDR3 protein forms one entry, paired with its most common genes and DNA. The sample records a few hundred thousand distinct CDR3 sequences, about 8.1% of which are singletons. Over 2% of the sample is in the top ten clones. The time point label, as the study defines it: pre-sensitization, week 0. Interpreted using the paper, the treatment or condition label stands for: therapeutic diphenylcyclopropenone sensitization with weekly scalp DPC. The sequences come from whole blood, collected in connection with sensitization to the hapten diphenylcyclopropenone (DPC). These receptors were taken from a woman aged 40 to 50 with alopecia areata. Some clones in this sample may be carry-over from other donors' samples.

The chain combines TRBV5-1 with TRBJ2-3, with D perhaps matching TRBD2 (5 bases). The CDR3 extends over 14 amino acids. Per the germline V gene, CDR1 is SGHRS and CDR2 is YFSETQ. V shed 0 bases and J shed 7 bases, with 12 bases lying between them. CDR3 amino acids: CASSLAAEPNTQYF. CDR3 DNA: TGCGCCAGCAGCTTGGCAGCGGAACCAAATACGCAGTATTTT.

The chain combines TRBV20-1 with TRBJ2-7, with 7 bases aligning to TRBD2. The CDR3 has 14 amino acids. J gave up 3 bases and V 3 bases, and 8 bases lay outside the gene matches. From germline, CDR1 is DFQATT and CDR2 SNEGSKA (reference sequence). CDR3 coding DNA: TGCAGTGCTAGGTGGCTAGCGGCCGGCTACGAGCAGTACTTC. As protein: CSARWLAAGYEQYF.

This clonotype was seen a few times. The V gene is TRBV18, the J gene TRBJ1-1; D unresolved. This CDR3 region has 13 residues. The germline V gene has CDR1 KGHSH and CDR2 LQKENI. Deletions cut 3 bases from V and 6 bases from J, with 11 bases between. This chain's CDR3 is CASSPNGDSEAFF. CDR3 coding DNA: TGTGCCAGCTCACCCAACGGAGATTCTGAAGCTTTCTTT.

This chain uses TRBV20-1 with TRBJ2-1, with TRBD2 as a possible D gene (6 bases). Trimming removed 0 bases from V and 4 bases from J, with 16 bases in between. The CDR3 sequence is 16 residues long. Germline V gene data show CDR1 as DFQATT and CDR2 as SNEGSKA (reference sequence). CDR3: CSARDRSGRKYNEQFF. The CDR3 DNA reads TGCAGTGCTAGAGATAGAAGTGGGAGGAAGTACAATGAGCAGTTCTTC.

V is TRBV5-4 and J is TRBJ1-4, with TRBD1 matching over 9 bases. In germline, CDR1 is SGHNT, CDR2 YYREEE (reference sequence). This CDR3 contains 15 residues. Trimming at V came to 4 bases and at J to 8 bases, leaving 9 bases not matched to a gene. DNA of the CDR3: TGTGCCAGCAGCCTTTTGGGGACAGGGTACGAAAAACTGTTTTTT. This translates into CASSLLGTGYEKLFF.

This clonotype was detected only a few times. This chain links TRBV7-9 with TRBJ2-1; weak D call: TRBD2 (5 bases). CDR1 SEHNR and CDR2 FQNEAQ come from the germline V gene (reference sequence). V was shortened by 3 bases and J by 4 bases, with 16 bases between the two germline ends. The CDR3 is made up of 16 amino acids. The CDR3: CASSLGNPLAYNEQFF. The CDR3 coding sequence is TGTGCCAGCAGCTTGGGTAACCCGCTAGCTTACAATGAGCAGTTCTTC.

The chain recombines TRBV4-1 with TRBJ2-3, with 11 bases fitting TRBD2. Trimming at V came to 2 bases and at J to 4 bases, leaving 8 bases not matched to a gene. Germline V gene data show CDR1 as MGHRA and CDR2 as YSYEKL. This CDR3 has 17 residues. The CDR3 reads CASSQRTSGRPPDTQYF. The CDR3 coding sequence is TGCGCCAGCAGCCAACGAACTAGCGGGAGACCGCCAGATACGCAGTATTTT.

The table lists this clonotype with many counts. The chain has TRBV20-1 and TRBJ2-7, with 7 bases fitting TRBD2. The CDR3 runs 13 residues. Unmatched junction bases numbered 4, after V lost 3 bases and J lost 2 bases. Germline V gene lookup returns CDR1 DFQATT and CDR2 SNEGSKA (reference sequence). The CDR3 coding sequence is TGCAGTGCTAGGGAGAGCGGGACCTACGAGCAGTACTTC. This encodes CSARESGTYEQYF.

There are many counts of this clonotype. V and J are TRBV6-2 or TRBV6-3 and TRBJ2-5, with TRBD2 as a possible D gene (6 bases). Germline V CDR1 and CDR2: MNHEY, SVGEGT. V lost 5 bases, J lost 1 base, and 14 bases lay in between. The CDR3 runs 15 residues. The CDR3 nucleotides read TGTGCCAGCAGTACTTTTTCCGGGAGCCAAGAGACCCAGTACTTC. Translated: CASSTFSGSQETQYF.

Many counts were recorded for this clonotype. The V and J genes are TRBV27 and TRBJ2-7, with 7 bases lining up with TRBD2. Germline trimming cut 6 bases from V and 4 bases from J; bases unmatched to any gene: 12. The germline V gene has CDR1 MNHEY and CDR2 SMNVEV (reference sequence). The CDR3 runs 15 residues. Here the CDR3 reads CASSPRGSGFYEQYF. For the CDR3, the DNA is TGTGCCAGCAGCCCCCGAGGTAGCGGGTTTTACGAGCAGTACTTC.

This clonotype was picked up many times. This chain links TRBV7-2 with TRBJ2-7; D ambiguous. The CDR3 contains 12 residues. Trimming pared 7 bases from V and 7 bases from J, leaving 14 bases between. Germline loops: CDR1 SGHTA, CDR2 FQGNSA. Here the CDR3 DNA reads TGTGCCAGCACCCGGCTGGGATCTGAGCAGTACTTC. This encodes CASTRLGSEQYF. The full variable domain, completed using reference TRBV7-2 and TRBJ2-7, is GAGVSQSPSNKVTEKGKDVELRCDPISGHTALYWYRQSLGQGLEFLIYFQGNSAPDKSGLPSDRFSAERTGGSVSTLTIQRTQQEDSAVYLCASTRLGSEQYFGPGTRLTVT.

The chain uses TRBV5-4 and TRBJ2-7; D is perhaps TRBD2 (6 bases). The ends were cut back, 6 bases at V and 0 bases at J, with 19 bases in the middle. The germline V gene has CDR1 SGHNT and CDR2 YYREEE (reference sequence). The CDR3 has 16 amino acids. The CDR3 protein is CASTPSLRDSSYEQYF. CDR3 nucleotides: TGTGCCAGCACCCCGTCTCTCCGGGACTCCTCCTACGAGCAGTACTTC.

The chain has TRBV30 and TRBJ1-5; 8 bases map to TRBD1. Germline CDR1 is GTSNPN and CDR2 is SVGIG (reference sequence). This CDR3 is 14 amino acids long. V was clipped by 0 bases and J by 5 bases; unmatched bases: 3. CDR3 DNA sequence: TGTGCCTGGAGTGTCCAGGGGGCCGATCAGCCCCAGCATTTT. Encoded protein: CAWSVQGADQPQHF. The full variable domain, in which reference TRBV30 and TRBJ1-5 provide the parts outside the CDR3, is SQTIHQWPATLVQPVGSPLSLECTVEGTSNPNLYWYRQAAGRGLQLLFYSVGIGQISSEVPQNLSASRPQDRQFILSSKKLLLSDSGFYLCAWSVQGADQPQHFGDGTRLSIL.

This clonotype was observed a handful of times. This chain uses TRBV7-9 with TRBJ2-7; D is possibly TRBD1 (5 bases). V lost 4 bases, J lost 12 bases, and 16 bases lay in between. The CDR3 has 12 amino acids. The germline gives CDR1 SEHNR, CDR2 FQNEAQ (reference sequence). Here the CDR3 DNA reads TGTGCCAGCAGCTCCCCCTCAGGGATACGGTACTTC. This codes for CASSSPSGIRYF. Supplemented by reference TRBV7-9 and TRBJ2-7, the full variable domain reads DTGVSQNPRHKITKRGQNVTFRCDPISEHNRLYWYRQTLGQGPEFLTYFQNEAQLEKSRLLSDRFSAERPKGSFSTLEIQRTEQGDSAMYLCASSSPSGIRYFGPGTRLTVT.

This clonotype was found many times. The chain combines TRBV18 with TRBJ2-7; D might be TRBD2 (5 bases). The V end lost 8 bases, the J end lost 1 base, and 9 bases lay between the germline ends. This CDR3 comprises 12 residues. The germline CDR1 and CDR2 sequences are KGHSH and LQKENI. The CDR3 sequence: CASGSWSYEQYF. As DNA, the CDR3 is TGTGCCAGCGGGAGTTGGTCCTACGAGCAGTACTTC.

This clonotype was found a few times. The chain is built from TRBV18 and TRBJ1-5, with 7 bases matching TRBD1. V lost 8 bases and J lost 2; bases outside the gene matches: 9. CDR1 is KGHSH, CDR2 LQKENI, per germline. CDR3 length: 15 amino acids. DNA of the CDR3: TGTGCCAGCAACCCCACAGGGGACGGCAATCAGCCCCAGCATTTT. Protein sequence: CASNPTGDGNQPQHF.

This clonotype appeared a few times. The chain joins TRBV5-4 to TRBJ1-4, with D possibly TRBD1 on 5 matching bases. CDR3 length equals 16 residues. Looked up from germline, CDR1 is SGHNT and CDR2 is YYREEE (reference sequence). Trimming took 5 bases from V and 2 from J, leaving 16 bases between them. The CDR3 sequence: CASSRDLTVTNEKLFF. CDR3 sequence (DNA): TGTGCCAGCAGTCGGGATTTGACAGTGACTAATGAAAAACTGTTTTTT. The full variable domain, in which reference TRBV5-4 and TRBJ1-4 provide the parts outside the CDR3, is ETGVTQSPTHLIKTRGQQVTLRCSSQSGHNTVSWYQQALGQGPQFIFQYYREEENGRGNFPPRFSGLQFPNYSSELNVNALELDDSALYLCASSRDLTVTNEKLFFGSGTQLSVL.

The V gene is TRBV7-8, the J gene TRBJ2-5; a weak D match, TRBD1 (6 bases). The CDR3 has 15 residues. V lost 3 bases and J 1 base, leaving 12 bases between the germline ends. CDR1 and CDR2 (germline): SGHVS, FQNEAQ. The CDR3 DNA sequence: TGTGCCAGCAGCTTCATCAGGGGAACCCAAGAGACCCAGTACTTC. Translating it yields CASSFIRGTQETQYF.

V and J are TRBV7-9 and TRBJ1-1, with 7 nucleotides matching TRBD1. Looked up from germline, CDR1 is SEHNR and CDR2 is FQNEAQ (reference sequence). The CDR3 is 11 amino acids. V dropped 2 bases and J dropped 11; count of bases not matched to a gene: 2. The chain's CDR3 is CASSLNRGAFF. In DNA form, the CDR3 reads TGTGCCAGCAGCTTAAACAGGGGCGCTTTCTTT.

This clonotype has ten or more counts. The rearrangement uses TRBV10-3 and TRBJ1-1; D may be TRBD1 (6 bases). The V end was cut by 0 bases, the J end by 8 bases, with 10 bases between. The CDR3 sequence is 13 residues long. Germline-derived CDR1 and CDR2 are ENHRY and SYGVKD. CDR3 amino acids: CAISESGAREAFF. As DNA, the CDR3 is TGTGCCATCAGTGAGTCGGGGGCAAGGGAAGCTTTCTTT.

The chain couples TRBV20-1 to TRBJ2-4, with TRBD1 matching 7 bases. After removal of 6 bases from V and 5 bases from J, the junction contained 7 bases not matched to a gene. Germline assignment: CDR1 DFQATT and CDR2 SNEGSKA (reference sequence). The CDR3 is made up of 13 amino acids. The CDR3 DNA reads TGCAGTGCAAACAGGGGCCGGGAAAACATTCAGTACTTC. Translated, it gives CSANRGRENIQYF.

A few counts support this clonotype. The V call is TRBV7-2, the J call TRBJ2-3; 7 nucleotides line up with TRBD2. CDR1 is SGHTA, CDR2 FQGNSA, per germline. V dropped 2 bases and J dropped 4; count of bases not matched to a gene: 9. The CDR3 totals 16 residues. CDR3 residues: CASSLRIVGRADTQYF. CDR3 nucleotide sequence: TGTGCCAGCAGCTTAAGGATCGTAGGGAGGGCAGATACGCAGTATTTT.

This clonotype was observed a few times. V and J are TRBV12-3 or TRBV12-4 and TRBJ2-1, with D possibly being TRBD2 (6 bases). With 5 bases removed from V and 7 bases from J, the gap between germline ends came to 15 bases. The CDR3 is 14 amino acids. CDR3: CASSPLLASNEQFF. The CDR3 DNA reads TGTGCCAGCAGTCCCCTCCTAGCGTCGAATGAGCAGTTCTTC.

This clonotype was seen a handful of times. The V and J genes are TRBV20-1 and TRBJ2-1, with D perhaps matching TRBD1 (5 bases). V lost 3 bases and J 4 bases, leaving 7 bases between the germline ends. CDR1 and CDR2 from the germline V gene are DFQATT and SNEGSKA (reference sequence). This CDR3 has 12 amino acids. DNA of the CDR3: TGCAGTGCTAGTAGACAGTACAATGAGCAGTTCTTC. Translating gives CSASRQYNEQFF.

There are a few counts of this clonotype. The chain recombines TRBV7-2 with TRBJ2-7, with 8 bases matching TRBD2. CDR1 and CDR2 (germline): SGHTA, FQGNSA. This CDR3 has 16 residues. With 5 bases clipped from V and 2 bases from J, the junction kept 11 bases outside the gene matches. The CDR3 DNA follows: TGTGCCAGCAGCCCACAGGCCCAGCGGGGGCCCTACGAGCAGTACTTC. Translated, it gives CASSPQAQRGPYEQYF. The full variable domain, completed using reference TRBV7-2 and TRBJ2-7, is GAGVSQSPSNKVTEKGKDVELRCDPISGHTALYWYRQSLGQGLEFLIYFQGNSAPDKSGLPSDRFSAERTGGSVSTLTIQRTQQEDSAVYLCASSPQAQRGPYEQYFGPGTRLTVT.

The chain combines TRBV12-3 or TRBV12-4 with TRBJ1-5; D perhaps matches TRBD1 (6 bases). This CDR3 comprises 16 residues. V lost 5 bases and J 2 bases, leaving 16 bases between the germline ends. In DNA, the CDR3 is TGTGCCAGCAGTACACAGGGTTGGGGGGGCAATCAGCCCCAGCATTTT. It is translated as CASSTQGWGGNQPQHF.

This rearrangement joins TRBV20-1 to TRBJ2-3; 7 bases are shared with TRBD2. Looked up from germline, CDR1 is DFQATT and CDR2 is SNEGSKA (reference sequence). The CDR3 covers 14 residues. V gave up 0 bases and J gave up 3 bases; unmatched junction bases: 3. The CDR3: CSARDFSGTDTQYF. The CDR3 DNA reads as TGCAGTGCTAGAGACTTTAGCGGGACAGATACGCAGTATTTT.

This clonotype was observed many times. V gene TRBV19 combines with J gene TRBJ1-4, with D possibly matching TRBD1 (5 bases). With 3 bases removed from V and 3 bases from J, the gap between germline ends came to 8 bases. This CDR3 spans 14 amino acids. Germline V gene sequence: CDR1 LNHDA, CDR2 SQIVND (reference sequence). CDR3: CASSMRGPNEKLFF. The DNA for the CDR3 is TGTGCCAGTAGTATGCGGGGCCCTAATGAAAAACTGTTTTTT. The full variable domain, its missing parts supplied by reference TRBV19 and TRBJ1-4, is DGGITQSPKYLFRKEGQNVTLSCEQNLNHDAMYWYRQDPGQGLRLIYYSQIVNDFQKGDIAEGYSVSREKKESFPLTVTSAQKNPTAFYLCASSMRGPNEKLFFGSGTQLSVL.

This clonotype was counted only a few times. J is TRBJ1-4 and V is TRBV20-1; D is unclear. The CDR3 contains 13 residues. V was clipped by 0 bases and J by 5 bases, with 7 bases between them. Germline V gene data show CDR1 as DFQATT and CDR2 as SNEGSKA (reference sequence). This CDR3 is CSARDRVNEKLFF. CDR3 nucleotide sequence: TGCAGTGCTAGAGATCGGGTGAATGAAAAACTGTTTTTT.

The chain is built from TRBV20-1 and TRBJ1-5, with D unclear. Looked up from germline, CDR1 is DFQATT and CDR2 is SNEGSKA (reference sequence). The CDR3 contains 13 residues. The ends were cut back, 6 bases at V and 3 bases at J, with 12 bases in the middle. The DNA of the CDR3 is TGCAGTGCGGCGACACGTAACAATCAGCCCCAGCATTTT. Translated, it gives CSAATRNNQPQHF.